A single sample gave rise to the 20 T cell receptor beta chains below, sequenced in a study of breast tumors, draining lymph nodes, adjacent tissues listed by TCRdb under 2016. Lymph node samples came from the axillary draining lymph nodes of breast cancer patients. Libraries were constructed by multiplex PCR. These reads were obtained on an Illumina HiSeq 2000. TCRdb redid the processing of the public reads, applying fastp at Q25 and MiXCR, and retained in-frame beta chains. Rows are unified per CDR3 protein, each entry keeping the most common DNA and genes. In all, the sample holds roughly 110,000 distinct CDR3 sequences, and about 31% of those were seen once. The top ten hold approximately 5.2% of the sample. Source material: axillary lymph node tissue. Receptors were obtained from a female donor with breast cancer. Some clones in this sample may be carry-over from other donors' samples.

This clonotype has a count of ten or more. V usage is TRBV5-1 and J usage is TRBJ2-3; no reliable D call. The CDR3 spans 12 residues. V was cut by 3 bases and J by 1 base, with 3 bases left in between. CDR1 and CDR2 from the germline V gene are SGHRS and YFSETQ. In DNA form, the CDR3 reads TGCGCCAGCAGCTCCGGCACAGATACGCAGTATTTT. The encoded protein is CASSSGTDTQYF.

This clonotype was observed at least ten times. The V and J genes are TRBV7-2 and TRBJ2-5, with 10 bases matching TRBD2. Germline CDR1 and CDR2: SGHTA and FQGNSA. The ends lost 5 bases at V and 1 base at J; junction bases unmatched: 4. The CDR3 has 15 residues. CDR3 sequence reads: CASSATSGVQETQYF. CDR3 DNA: TGTGCCAGCAGCGCCACTAGCGGGGTCCAAGAGACCCAGTACTTC. The full variable domain, its missing parts supplied by reference TRBV7-2 and TRBJ2-5, is GAGVSQSPSNKVTEKGKDVELRCDPISGHTALYWYRQSLGQGLEFLIYFQGNSAPDKSGLPSDRFSAERTGGSVSTLTIQRTQQEDSAVYLCASSATSGVQETQYFGPGTRLLVL.

This clonotype has at least ten counts. The chain combines TRBV10-3 with TRBJ2-7, with D maybe TRBD1 (5 bases). The V gene's germline CDR1 is ENHRY and CDR2 SYGVKD. The CDR3 extends over 15 amino acids. With 4 bases removed from V and 1 base from J, the gap between germline ends came to 14 bases. The CDR3 is CAISVRTGYSYEQYF. The CDR3 coding sequence is TGTGCCATCAGTGTACGCACAGGATATTCCTACGAGCAGTACTTC.

This clonotype was recorded at least ten times. V is TRBV6-5 and J is TRBJ1-6; perhaps TRBD1 as D (5 bases). V was cut by 2 bases and J by 2 bases, with 7 bases left in between. This CDR3 has 15 residues. The V gene's germline CDR1 is MNHEY and CDR2 SVGAGI. The CDR3 sequence: CASSYGTAYNSPLHF. CDR3 sequence (DNA): TGTGCCAGCAGTTACGGGACGGCCTATAATTCACCCCTCCACTTT.

The chain combines TRBV5-1 with TRBJ2-6, with TRBD2 identical over 7 bases. The germline gives CDR1 SGHRS, CDR2 YFSETQ. The length of the CDR3 is 17 residues. V lost 4 bases and J lost 4; bases outside the gene matches: 11. The CDR3 DNA is TGCGCCAGCAGCCGTCGATGGAGCGGGATCGGGGCCAACGTCCTGACTTTC. Amino acids: CASSRRWSGIGANVLTF. Full variable domain (rest looked up from reference TRBV5-1 and TRBJ2-6): KAGVTQTPRYLIKTRGQQVTLSCSPISGHRSVSWYQQTPGQGLQFLFEYFSETQRNKGNFPGRFSGRQFSNSRSEMNVSTLELGDSALYLCASSRRWSGIGANVLTFGAGSRLTVL.

A note on this clonotype: This likely comes from a read error, as the CDR3 has no conserved phenylalanine or tryptophan at its end. J is TRBJ2-5 and V is TRBV7-9; weak D call: TRBD2 (6 bases). The DNA end lines up better with TRBJ2-1; the J call may be wrong. Per the germline V gene, CDR1 is SEHNR and CDR2 is FQNEAQ (reference sequence). The length of the CDR3 is 14 residues. CDR3: CASSSSASGEHQFL. The CDR3 nucleotides read TGTGCCAGCAGCTCAAGCGCTTCGGGGGAGCACCAGTTCCTC.

This clonotype has just a few counts. A read error may explain this, as a much larger clone is one base away. The chain combines TRBV19 with TRBJ2-5; 8 nucleotides match TRBD2. CDR1 and CDR2 (germline): LNHDA, SQIVND (reference sequence). With 3 bases clipped from V and 7 bases from J, the junction kept 13 bases outside the gene matches. This CDR3 has 16 residues. The CDR3 loop reads CASSMHFTGGLRTQYF. CDR3 DNA: TGTGCCAGTAGTATGCATTTTACGGGGGGGTTGCGGACCCAGTACTTC. Based on the CDR3 plus reference TRBV19 and TRBJ2-5, the full variable domain is DGGITQSPKYLFRKEGQNVTLSCEQNLNHDAMYWYRQDPGQGLRLIYYSQIVNDFQKGDIAEGYSVSREKKESFPLTVTSAQKNPTAFYLCASSMHFTGGLRTQYFGPGTRLLVL.

The rearrangement links TRBV4-1 to TRBJ1-3; unclear D gene. The CDR3 runs to 16 residues. V shed 0 bases and J shed 2 bases, with 11 bases lying between them. Germline assignment: CDR1 MGHRA and CDR2 YSYEKL. The CDR3 coding sequence is TGCGCCAGCAGCCAAGATGGGGTCGGAGCTGGAAACACCATATATTTT. This gives the protein CASSQDGVGAGNTIYF.

This clonotype came up many times. The chain uses TRBV11-2 and TRBJ1-6; no firm D call. V was shortened by 5 bases and J by 0 bases, with 8 bases between the two germline ends. The CDR3 has 15 amino acids. CDR1 and CDR2 from the germline V gene are SGHAT and FQNNGV. This CDR3 reads CASSPVDSYNSPLHF. The CDR3 DNA follows: TGTGCCAGCAGCCCAGTGGACTCCTATAATTCACCCCTCCACTTT.

Turning to this clonotype: This may arise from a read error, as a much more abundant clone is one base away. J is TRBJ1-2 and V is TRBV6-6; D perhaps matches TRBD1 (6 bases). V was cut by 5 bases and J by 0 bases, with 22 bases left in between. This CDR3 is built from 18 residues. Looked up from germline, CDR1 is MNHNY and CDR2 is SVGAGI (reference sequence). Here the CDR3 DNA reads TGTGCCAGCAGTCACGAGTTGATGGGGGACACCGCTAACTATGGCTACACCTTC. Residues: CASSHELMGDTANYGYTF.

The table lists this clonotype with many counts. The V gene is TRBV7-9, the J gene TRBJ1-6, with 11 bases that match TRBD1. The length of the CDR3 is 16 residues. V shed 4 bases and J 7 bases; nucleotides not matched to a gene: 6. Germline loops: CDR1 SEHNR, CDR2 FQNEAQ (reference sequence). The CDR3 reads CASSWWTGGANSPLHF. The CDR3 DNA reads TGTGCCAGCAGCTGGTGGACAGGGGGCGCGAATTCACCCCTCCACTTT.

This clonotype was seen many times. The chain carries TRBV5-1 and TRBJ2-7; D may be TRBD1 (6 bases). The CDR3 has 14 amino acids. The germline V and J ends were trimmed by 0 bases and 2 bases, with 9 bases remaining between them. Germline V gene data show CDR1 as SGHRS and CDR2 as YFSETQ. The CDR3 region has the DNA TGCGCCAGCAGCTTGGGGGACACCACCTACGAGCAGTACTTC. Amino acids: CASSLGDTTYEQYF. Full variable domain (remainder filled in from reference TRBV5-1 and TRBJ2-7): KAGVTQTPRYLIKTRGQQVTLSCSPISGHRSVSWYQQTPGQGLQFLFEYFSETQRNKGNFPGRFSGRQFSNSRSEMNVSTLELGDSALYLCASSLGDTTYEQYFGPGTRLTVT.

With respect to this clonotype: A junction end diverges from the germline sequence, so it may reflect a read error. This sequence joins TRBV7-3 and TRBJ2-1; D might be TRBD1 (5 bases). The CDR3 loop spans 15 amino acids. Germline CDR1 is SGHTA and CDR2 is FQGTGA. For the CDR3, the DNA is TGTGCCAGCAGCCAGGACATTTCTCCCTACAATAAGCAGTTCTTC. Translated, it gives CASSQDISPYNKQFF.

This clonotype was found many times. The chain carries TRBV19 and TRBJ2-2, with TRBD2 matching over 7 bases. This CDR3 has 16 amino acids. In germline, CDR1 is LNHDA, CDR2 SQIVND (reference sequence). Germline trimming cut 3 bases from V and 5 bases from J; bases unmatched to any gene: 9. Here the CDR3 reads CASSIFPGGRTGELFF. CDR3 nucleotide sequence: TGTGCCAGTAGTATCTTTCCCGGGGGGAGGACCGGGGAGCTGTTTTTT. The full variable domain, its missing parts supplied by reference TRBV19 and TRBJ2-2, is DGGITQSPKYLFRKEGQNVTLSCEQNLNHDAMYWYRQDPGQGLRLIYYSQIVNDFQKGDIAEGYSVSREKKESFPLTVTSAQKNPTAFYLCASSIFPGGRTGELFFGEGSRLTVL.

Details on this clonotype: A junction boundary mismatches the germline segment, possibly from a read error. J is TRBJ1-3 and V is TRBV5-1, with a weak D call TRBD1 (6 bases). The CDR3 is 16 amino acids. Germline V gene lookup returns CDR1 SGHRS and CDR2 YFSETQ. CDR3 protein: CASSPDRPSSGNTIYF. CDR3 DNA sequence: TGTGCCAGCAGCCCGGACAGACCAAGCTCTGGAAACACCATATATTTT.

This clonotype was detected ten times or more. A much larger clone lies one base from this, so it may be a read error. The chain recombines TRBV14 with TRBJ1-2; D unresolved. CDR3 size: 15 residues. Per germline, CDR1 SGHDN and CDR2 FVKESK. The CDR3 nucleotides read TGTGCCAGCAGCCTCTACCGAGGAGGGTCGGAAGGCTCCACCTTC. It specifies CASSLYRGGSEGSTF.

In this sample, this clonotype turned up many times. The CDR3 region is CASTVQETQYF. CDR3 sequence (DNA): TGTGCCAGCACCGTCCAAGAGACCCAGTACTTC. This sequence joins TRBV2 and TRBJ2-5; no definite D call. The CDR3 covers 11 residues. V was pared by 7 bases and J by 1 base, with 4 bases between. CDR1 is SNHLY and CDR2 is FYNNEI in the germline V gene.

This clonotype appeared many times. The rearrangement uses TRBV5-1 and TRBJ2-6, with a weak D call TRBD1 (6 bases). CDR3 size: 19 residues. The germline gives CDR1 SGHRS, CDR2 YFSETQ. Deletions cut 0 bases from V and 0 bases from J, with 16 bases between. CDR3 nucleotide sequence: TGCGCCAGCAGCTTGGCCATGCCGGGACAAGACTCTGGGGCCAACGTCCTGACTTTC. Translating it yields CASSLAMPGQDSGANVLTF.

Points on this clonotype: One end of the junction is discordant with germline, which a read error may explain. V and J are TRBV2 and TRBJ1-2; TRBD1 might be the D (5 bases). Germline V gene data show CDR1 as SNHLY and CDR2 as FYNNEI. This CDR3 has 13 residues. The CDR3 sequence: CAGSGDYNYGYTF. CDR3 coding DNA: TGTGCCGGCAGTGGGGACTATAACTATGGCTACACATTC.

This clonotype was recorded at least ten times. The chain employs TRBV20-1 and TRBJ1-5, with D tentatively TRBD1 (6 bases). CDR1 is DFQATT, CDR2 SNEGSKA, per germline (reference sequence). Trimming took off 2 bases at V and 5 bases at J, with 19 bases between the two ends. The CDR3 consists of 16 residues. The CDR3: CSARKGGGGRDQPQHF. CDR3 DNA: TGCAGTGCTAGAAAGGGGGGCGGAGGACGAGATCAGCCCCAGCATTTT.